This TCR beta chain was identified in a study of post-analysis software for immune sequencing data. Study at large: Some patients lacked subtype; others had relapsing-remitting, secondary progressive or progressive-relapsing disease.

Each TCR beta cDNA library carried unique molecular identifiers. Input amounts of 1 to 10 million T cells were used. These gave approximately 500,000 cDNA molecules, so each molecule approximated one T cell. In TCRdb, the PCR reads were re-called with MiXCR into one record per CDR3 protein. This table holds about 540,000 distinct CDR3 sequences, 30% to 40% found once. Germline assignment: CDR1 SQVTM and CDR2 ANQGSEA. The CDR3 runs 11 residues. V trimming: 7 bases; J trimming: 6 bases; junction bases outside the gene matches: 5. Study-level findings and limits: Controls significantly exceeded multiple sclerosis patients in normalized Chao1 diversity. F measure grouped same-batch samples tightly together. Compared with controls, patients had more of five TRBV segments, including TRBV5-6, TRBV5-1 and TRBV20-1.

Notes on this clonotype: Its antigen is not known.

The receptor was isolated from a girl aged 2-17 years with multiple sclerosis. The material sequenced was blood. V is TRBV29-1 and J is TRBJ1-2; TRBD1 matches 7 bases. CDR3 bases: TGCAGCGCTTTGACAGGGCATGGCTACACCTTC. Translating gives CSALTGHGYTF.